This entry describes one T cell receptor (beta chain). The V gene's germline CDR1 is MNHNS and CDR2 SASEGT. The V gene lost 3 bases and the J gene lost 0 bases, with 8 bases spanning the gap. This CDR3 contains 14 residues. TCRdb keeps only in-frame clones here, not all; method: immunoSEQ multiplex PCR. Among just under 100,000 clones listed, approximately 92% were seen once. The data stem from a study of graft-versus-host responses after intestinal transplantation. This specimen consisted of PBMCs, obtained about 460 days after intestinal transplant. The origin of this receptor is a human patient who received an intestinal transplant, so some T cells may come from the graft donor. This rearrangement joins TRBV6-1 to TRBJ1-1; a weak D match, TRBD1 (5 bases). In DNA, the CDR3 is TGTGCCAGCAGTGAGAGGGGCGTGAACACTGAAGCTTTCTTT. This sequence encodes CASSERGVNTEAFF.